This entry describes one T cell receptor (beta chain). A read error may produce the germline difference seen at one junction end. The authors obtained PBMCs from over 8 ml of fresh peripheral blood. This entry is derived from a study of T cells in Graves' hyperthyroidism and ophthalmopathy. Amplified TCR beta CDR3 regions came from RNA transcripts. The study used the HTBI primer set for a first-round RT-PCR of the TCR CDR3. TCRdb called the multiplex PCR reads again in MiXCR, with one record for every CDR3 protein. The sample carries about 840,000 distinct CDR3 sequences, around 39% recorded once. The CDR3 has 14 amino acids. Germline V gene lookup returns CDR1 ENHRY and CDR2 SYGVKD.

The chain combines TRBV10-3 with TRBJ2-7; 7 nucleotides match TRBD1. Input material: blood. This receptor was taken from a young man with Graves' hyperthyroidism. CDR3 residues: CASSHGTALSEQYF. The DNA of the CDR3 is TGTGCCAGCAGTCACGGGACAGCCCTTAGTGAGCAGTACTTC.